This passage covers 7 T cell receptor beta chains from one sample sequenced in a study of cytomegalovirus exposure and HLA in healthy donors. PCR was performed using 60 Vbeta and 13 Jbeta primers. Clones were sequenced by immunoSEQ multiplex PCR, and TCRdb holds only the in-frame ones, with some missing. The profile shows under 150,000 clones, approximately 80% of them singletons. Sample: PBMCs. Receptor source: a male donor in good health and CMV-seropositive.

The chain couples TRBV5-1 to TRBJ2-7; possibly TRBD2 for D (6 bases). This CDR3 is 14 amino acids long. The ends were cut back, 0 bases at V and 12 bases at J, with 19 bases in the middle. Per the germline V gene, CDR1 is SGHRS and CDR2 is YFSETQ. CDR3 in amino acids: CASSLGGDGRGLYF. CDR3 nucleotides: TGCGCCAGCAGCTTGGGTGGTGACGGGAGAGGTCTGTACTTC.

J is TRBJ2-1 and V is TRBV14, with a weak D call TRBD2 (6 bases). Germline lookup yields CDR1 SGHDN and CDR2 FVKESK. CDR3 length: 15 amino acids. Trimming shortened V by 4 bases and J by 9 bases, and 19 bases separated the two germline ends. The CDR3 reads CASSPLDYGSGEQFF. In nucleotides, the CDR3 is TGTGCCAGCAGCCCCCTGGACTATGGTTCTGGTGAGCAGTTCTTC.

In its sample, this clone was seen a few times. The chain recombines TRBV4-1 with TRBJ2-7, with TRBD2 identical over 7 bases. The ends lost 1 base at V and 4 bases at J; junction bases unmatched: 22. This CDR3 contains 20 residues. CDR1 and CDR2 from the germline V gene are MGHRA and YSYEKL. CDR3 nucleotides: TGCGCCAGCAGCCAAGGGATGGGTGGGGGTTGGGCGGGGGAAGAGTACGAGCAGTACTTC. Protein product: CASSQGMGGGWAGEEYEQYF.

The genes are TRBV28 and TRBJ2-7, with D unclear. The V end was cut by 7 bases, the J end by 0 bases, with 10 bases between. This CDR3 has 13 residues. From germline, CDR1 is MDHEN and CDR2 SYDVKM. In DNA form, the CDR3 reads TGTGCCAGCAAATCGGAGAGCTCCTACGAGCAGTACTTC. Translating it yields CASKSESSYEQYF.

This clone was recorded only once. V is TRBV5-1 and J is TRBJ1-2; D unclear. The CDR3 covers 14 residues. Germline CDR1 SGHRS, CDR2 YFSETQ. The V end was cut by 0 bases, the J end by 0 bases, with 6 bases between. CDR3 coding DNA: TGCGCCAGCAGCTTGGTACAGTCTAACTATGGCTACACCTTC. Translated, it gives CASSLVQSNYGYTF.

The chain is built from TRBV18 and TRBJ1-5, with 10 bases lining up with TRBD1. The CDR3 consists of 16 residues. The germline V gene has CDR1 KGHSH and CDR2 LQKENI. Unmatched junction bases numbered 8, after V lost 3 bases and J lost 6 bases. As DNA, the CDR3 is TGTGCCAGCTCACCCCTAGACAGGGGGCCCGGTCAGCCCCAGCATTTT. It yields the protein CASSPLDRGPGQPQHF. Full variable domain (missing parts from reference TRBV18 and TRBJ1-5): NAGVMQNPRHLVRRRGQEARLRCSPMKGHSHVYWYRQLPEEGLKFMVYLQKENIIDESGMPKERFSAEFPKEGPSILRIQQVVRGDSAAYFCASSPLDRGPGQPQHFGDGTRLSIL.

The chain is built from TRBV21-1 and TRBJ2-1; TRBD2 is the table's D call, not checked against the DNA. TRBV21-1 is assigned pseudogene status. This CDR3 has 15 amino acids. The CDR3 region is CASSNVLLKYNEQFF. CDR3 DNA: TGTGCCAGCAGCAACGTCTTATTAAAATACAATGAGCAGTTCTTC.